This T cell receptor (beta chain) was recorded in a study of blood T cell repertoires in COVID-19. Method: immunoSEQ multiplex PCR; TCRdb's copy keeps in-frame clones and lacks some. The table records about 71,000 clones, 70% to 85% of them present only once. The sequence came from a man aged 70 or older with acute or convalescent COVID-19. Specimen: peripheral blood.

CDR3 sequence (DNA): TGTGCCAGCACCCTCCTAGCGGGAGCCACCGGGGAGCTGTTTTTT. This sequence encodes CASTLLAGATGELFF. The chain links TRBV19 to TRBJ2-2; 10 bases align to TRBD2. V was pared by 9 bases and J by 4 bases, with 8 bases of the junction left unmatched. CDR1 is LNHDA and CDR2 is SQIVND in the germline V gene (reference sequence). The CDR3 is 15 residues long.